This T cell receptor (beta chain) was identified during a study of blood T cell repertoires in COVID-19. Background on the study: The study drew acute and convalescent COVID-19 samples from the United States, Italy and Spain. Sources were T cells, B-cell-depleted T cells, or PBMCs; the material itself was cDNA or gDNA.

Germline CDR1 reads ENHRY; CDR2 reads SYGVKD. V was pared by 4 bases and J by 6 bases, with 12 bases between. The CDR3 sequence is 14 residues long. Original data processing: Quantification of nucleated cells was approximated via reference gene primer amplification. Clones were sequenced by immunoSEQ multiplex PCR, and TCRdb holds only the in-frame ones, with some missing. Clone size and V and J calls were adopted from that table, with D and trimming inferred from the DNA. This repertoire shows some 97,000 clones, around four fifths found once; its top ten account for 12%. Specimen: peripheral blood. The clonotype was recovered from a woman in her 70s with acute or convalescent COVID-19. V is TRBV10-3 and J is TRBJ2-2; D not certain. CDR3 nucleotide sequence: TGTGCCATCAGTGTCAGGAACTCGGCCGGGGAGCTGTTTTTT. Translation: CAISVRNSAGELFF.